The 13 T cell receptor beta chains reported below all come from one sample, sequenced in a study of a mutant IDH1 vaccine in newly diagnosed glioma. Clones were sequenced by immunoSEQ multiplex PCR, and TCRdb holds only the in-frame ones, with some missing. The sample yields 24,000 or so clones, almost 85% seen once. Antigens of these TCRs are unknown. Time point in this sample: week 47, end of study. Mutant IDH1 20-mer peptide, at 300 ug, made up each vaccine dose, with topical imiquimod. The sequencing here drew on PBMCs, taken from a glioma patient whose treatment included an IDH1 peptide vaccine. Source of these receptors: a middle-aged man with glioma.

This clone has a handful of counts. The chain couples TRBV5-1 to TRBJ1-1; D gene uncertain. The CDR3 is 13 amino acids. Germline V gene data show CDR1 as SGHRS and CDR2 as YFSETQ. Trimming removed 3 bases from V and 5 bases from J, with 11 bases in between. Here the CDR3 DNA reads TGCGCCAGCAGCTGGGAAGCGAGGACTGAAGCTTTCTTT. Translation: CASSWEARTEAFF.

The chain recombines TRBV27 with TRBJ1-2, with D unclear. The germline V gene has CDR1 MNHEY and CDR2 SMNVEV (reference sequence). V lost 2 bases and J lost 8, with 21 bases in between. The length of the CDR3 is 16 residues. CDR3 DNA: TGTGCCAGCAGTTTAGGACGGATCGGAAACGGTGGGGGCTACACCTTC. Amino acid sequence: CASSLGRIGNGGGYTF.

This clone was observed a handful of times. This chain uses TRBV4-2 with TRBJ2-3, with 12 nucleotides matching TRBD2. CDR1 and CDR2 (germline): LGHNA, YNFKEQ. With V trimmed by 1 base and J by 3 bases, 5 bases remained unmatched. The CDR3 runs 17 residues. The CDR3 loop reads CASSQVGLAGTTDTQYF. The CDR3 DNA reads TGTGCCAGCAGCCAAGTGGGACTAGCGGGTACTACAGATACGCAGTATTTT.

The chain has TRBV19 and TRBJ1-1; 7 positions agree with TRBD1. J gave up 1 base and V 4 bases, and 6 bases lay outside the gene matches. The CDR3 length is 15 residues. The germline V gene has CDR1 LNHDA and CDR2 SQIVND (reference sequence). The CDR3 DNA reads TGTGCCAGTAGTACACCGGGACAGAGGAACACTGAAGCTTTCTTT. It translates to CASSTPGQRNTEAFF.

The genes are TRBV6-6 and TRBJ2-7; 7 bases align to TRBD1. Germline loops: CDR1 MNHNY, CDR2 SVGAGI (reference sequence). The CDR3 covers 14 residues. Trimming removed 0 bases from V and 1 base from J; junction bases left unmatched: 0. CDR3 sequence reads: CASSYSDRSYEQYF. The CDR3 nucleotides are TGTGCCAGCAGTTACTCGGACAGGTCCTACGAGCAGTACTTC.

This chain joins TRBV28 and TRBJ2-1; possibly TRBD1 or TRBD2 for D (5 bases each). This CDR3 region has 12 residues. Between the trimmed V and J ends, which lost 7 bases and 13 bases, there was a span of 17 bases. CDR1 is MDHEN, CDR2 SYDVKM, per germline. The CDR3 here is CASTSGPRDQFF. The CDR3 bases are TGTGCCAGCACGAGCGGCCCCAGGGATCAGTTCTTC.

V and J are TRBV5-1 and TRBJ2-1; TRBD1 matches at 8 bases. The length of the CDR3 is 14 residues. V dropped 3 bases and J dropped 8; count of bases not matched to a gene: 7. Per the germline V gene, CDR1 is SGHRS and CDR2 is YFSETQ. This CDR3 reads CASSWRDRGDEQFF. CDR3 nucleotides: TGCGCCAGCAGCTGGCGAGACAGGGGTGATGAGCAGTTCTTC.

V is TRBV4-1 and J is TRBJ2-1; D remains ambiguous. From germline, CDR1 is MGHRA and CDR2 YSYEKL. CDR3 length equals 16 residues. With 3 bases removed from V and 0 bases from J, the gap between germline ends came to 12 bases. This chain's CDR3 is CASSQVADPSYNEQFF. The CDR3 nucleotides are TGCGCCAGCAGCCAGGTCGCTGATCCCTCCTACAATGAGCAGTTCTTC.

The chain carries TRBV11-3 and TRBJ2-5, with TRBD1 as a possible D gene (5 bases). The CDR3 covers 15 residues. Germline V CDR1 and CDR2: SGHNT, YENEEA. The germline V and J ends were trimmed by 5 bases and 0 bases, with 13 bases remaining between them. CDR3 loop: CASSPGFGYQETQYF. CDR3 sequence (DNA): TGTGCCAGCAGCCCAGGGTTCGGGTACCAAGAGACCCAGTACTTC.

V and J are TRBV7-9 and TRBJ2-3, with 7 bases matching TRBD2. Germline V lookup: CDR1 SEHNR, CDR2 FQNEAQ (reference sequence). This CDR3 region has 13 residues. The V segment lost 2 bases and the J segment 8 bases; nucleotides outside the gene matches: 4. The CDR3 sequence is CASSLSRESTQYF. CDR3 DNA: TGTGCCAGCAGCTTATCGCGGGAGTCTACGCAGTATTTT.

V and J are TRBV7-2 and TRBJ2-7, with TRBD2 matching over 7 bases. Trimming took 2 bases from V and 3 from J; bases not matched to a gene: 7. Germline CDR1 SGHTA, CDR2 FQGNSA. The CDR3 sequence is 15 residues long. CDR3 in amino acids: CASSLWASGNYEQYF. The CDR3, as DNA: TGTGCCAGCAGCTTATGGGCTAGCGGTAACTACGAGCAGTACTTC.

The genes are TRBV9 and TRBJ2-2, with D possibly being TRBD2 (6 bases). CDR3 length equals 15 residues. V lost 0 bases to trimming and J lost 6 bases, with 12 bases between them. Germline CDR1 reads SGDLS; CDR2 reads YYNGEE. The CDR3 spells CASSVEGWGAGELFF. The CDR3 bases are TGTGCCAGCAGCGTAGAAGGTTGGGGGGCCGGGGAGCTGTTTTTT.

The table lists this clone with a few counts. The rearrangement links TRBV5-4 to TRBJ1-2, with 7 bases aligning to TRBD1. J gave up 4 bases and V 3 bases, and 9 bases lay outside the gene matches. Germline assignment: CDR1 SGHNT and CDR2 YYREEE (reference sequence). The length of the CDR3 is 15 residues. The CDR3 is CASSSRTGPFYGYTF. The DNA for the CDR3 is TGTGCCAGCAGCTCCCGGACAGGCCCTTTCTATGGCTACACCTTC.